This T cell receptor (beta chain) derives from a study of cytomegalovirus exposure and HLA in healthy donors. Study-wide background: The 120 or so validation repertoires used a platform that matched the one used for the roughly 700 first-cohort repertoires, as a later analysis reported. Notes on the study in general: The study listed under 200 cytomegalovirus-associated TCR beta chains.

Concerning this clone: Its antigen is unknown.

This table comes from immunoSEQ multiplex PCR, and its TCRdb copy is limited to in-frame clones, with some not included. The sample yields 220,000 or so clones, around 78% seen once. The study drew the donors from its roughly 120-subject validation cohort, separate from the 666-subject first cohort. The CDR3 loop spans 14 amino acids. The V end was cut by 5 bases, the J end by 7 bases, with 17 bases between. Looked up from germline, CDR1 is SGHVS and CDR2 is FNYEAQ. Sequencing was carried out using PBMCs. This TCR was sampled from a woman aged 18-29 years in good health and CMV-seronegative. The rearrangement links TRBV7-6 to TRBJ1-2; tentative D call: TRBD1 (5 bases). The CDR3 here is CASSLGPEIPGYTF. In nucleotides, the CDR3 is TGTGCCAGCAGCCTGGGACCCGAGATCCCTGGCTACACCTTC.